This T cell receptor beta chain was captured in a study of cytomegalovirus exposure and HLA in healthy donors. Whole-study context: One earlier analysis, a look at 150 million to 200 million T cells, found roughly 120 million unique TCR beta sequences. Clustering assigned 70% to 90% of the roughly 430 genotyped donors to the Caucasian-associated ancestry cluster.

The primer mix had 60 Vbeta and 13 Jbeta primers. The table came from immunoSEQ multiplex PCR; TCRdb's copy has only in-frame clones and leaves some out. The table includes some 130,000 clones, approximately 80% detected once. Likely unrecorded immune exposures existed in these nominally healthy donors. This CDR3 spans 14 amino acids. CDR1 and CDR2 from the germline V gene are ENHRY and SYGVKD. Losses at the gene ends were 7 bases for V and 3 bases for J; bases not matched to a gene: 5. Specimen: PBMCs. V and J are TRBV10-3 and TRBJ1-3; 8 positions agree with TRBD1. The TCR sequence derives from a man aged 25-45 years in good health and CMV-seronegative. CDR3 protein: CAITNGQGGNTIYF. CDR3 sequence (DNA): TGTGCCATCACCAACGGACAGGGTGGAAACACCATATATTTT.